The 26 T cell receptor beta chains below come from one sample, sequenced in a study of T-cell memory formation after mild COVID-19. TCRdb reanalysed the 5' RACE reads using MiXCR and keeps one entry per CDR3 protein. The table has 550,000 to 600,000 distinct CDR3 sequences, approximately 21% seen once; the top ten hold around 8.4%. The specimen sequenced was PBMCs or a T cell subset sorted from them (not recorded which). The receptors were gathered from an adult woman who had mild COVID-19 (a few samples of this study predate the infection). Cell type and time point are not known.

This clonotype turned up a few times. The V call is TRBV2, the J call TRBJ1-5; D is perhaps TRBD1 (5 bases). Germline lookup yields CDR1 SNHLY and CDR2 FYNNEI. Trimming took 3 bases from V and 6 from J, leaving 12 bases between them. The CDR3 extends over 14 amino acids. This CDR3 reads CASSEGWGIQPQHF. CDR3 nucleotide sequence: TGTGCCAGCAGTGAGGGGTGGGGGATTCAGCCCCAGCATTTT.

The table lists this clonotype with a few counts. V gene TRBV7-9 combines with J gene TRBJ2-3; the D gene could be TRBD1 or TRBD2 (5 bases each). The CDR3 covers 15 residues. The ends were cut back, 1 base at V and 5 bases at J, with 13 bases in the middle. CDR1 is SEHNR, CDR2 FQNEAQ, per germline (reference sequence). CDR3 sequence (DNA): TGTGCCAGCAGCTTAGGAGGGGTCGGTGTAGATACGCAGTATTTT. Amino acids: CASSLGGVGVDTQYF.

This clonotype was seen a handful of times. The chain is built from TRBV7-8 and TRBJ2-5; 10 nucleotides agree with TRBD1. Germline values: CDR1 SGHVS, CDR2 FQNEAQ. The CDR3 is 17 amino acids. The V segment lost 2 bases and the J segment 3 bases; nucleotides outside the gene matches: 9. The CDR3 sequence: CASSLFDSGTGEETQYF. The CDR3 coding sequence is TGTGCCAGCAGCTTATTTGATTCCGGGACAGGGGAAGAGACCCAGTACTTC.

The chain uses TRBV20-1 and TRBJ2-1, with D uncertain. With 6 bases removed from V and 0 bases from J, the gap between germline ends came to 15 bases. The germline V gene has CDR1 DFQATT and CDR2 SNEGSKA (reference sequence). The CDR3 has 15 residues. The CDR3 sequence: CSAPKYGSSYNEQFF. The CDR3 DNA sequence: TGCAGTGCCCCAAAGTACGGAAGCTCCTACAATGAGCAGTTCTTC.

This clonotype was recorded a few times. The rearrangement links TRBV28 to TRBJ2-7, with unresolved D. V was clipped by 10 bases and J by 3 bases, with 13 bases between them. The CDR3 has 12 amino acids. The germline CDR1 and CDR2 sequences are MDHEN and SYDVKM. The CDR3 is CAILGLFYEQYF. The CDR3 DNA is TGTGCCATATTAGGGCTATTCTACGAGCAGTACTTC. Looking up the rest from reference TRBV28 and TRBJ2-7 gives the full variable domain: DVKVTQSSRYLVKRTGEKVFLECVQDMDHENMFWYRQDPGLGLRLIYFSYDVKMKEKGDIPEGYSVSREKKERFSLILESASTNQTSMYLCAILGLFYEQYFGPGTRLTVT.

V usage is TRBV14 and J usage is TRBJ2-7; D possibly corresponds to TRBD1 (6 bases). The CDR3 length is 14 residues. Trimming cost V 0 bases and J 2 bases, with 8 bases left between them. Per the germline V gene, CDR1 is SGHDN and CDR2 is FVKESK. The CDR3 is CASSQDWTAYEQYF. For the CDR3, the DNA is TGTGCCAGCAGCCAAGATTGGACAGCCTACGAGCAGTACTTC.

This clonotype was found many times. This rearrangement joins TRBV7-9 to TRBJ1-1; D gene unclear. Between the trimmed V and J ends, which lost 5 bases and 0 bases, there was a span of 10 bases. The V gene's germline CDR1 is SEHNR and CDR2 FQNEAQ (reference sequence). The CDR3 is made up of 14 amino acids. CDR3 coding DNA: TGTGCCAGCAGCATCGGAGTCATGAACACTGAAGCTTTCTTT. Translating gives CASSIGVMNTEAFF.

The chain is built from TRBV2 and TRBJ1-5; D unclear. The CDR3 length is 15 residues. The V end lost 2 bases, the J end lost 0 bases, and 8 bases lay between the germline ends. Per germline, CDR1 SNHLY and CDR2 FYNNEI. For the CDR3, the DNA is TGTGCCAGCAGTGAATGGGCGGATAGCAATCAGCCCCAGCATTTT. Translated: CASSEWADSNQPQHF.

CDR3 amino acids: CASSYRAATNEKLFF. The CDR3 coding sequence is TGTGCCAGCAGTTATAGGGCTGCAACTAATGAAAAACTGTTTTTT. The rearrangement links TRBV27 to TRBJ1-4; D is unclear. V lost 4 bases, J lost 0 bases, and 9 bases lay in between. The CDR3 consists of 15 residues. The V gene's germline CDR1 is MNHEY and CDR2 SMNVEV (reference sequence).

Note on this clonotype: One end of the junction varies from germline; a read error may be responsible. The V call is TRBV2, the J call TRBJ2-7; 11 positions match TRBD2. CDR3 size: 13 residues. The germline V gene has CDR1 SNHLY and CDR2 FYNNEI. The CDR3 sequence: CASSVAGTSGTNF. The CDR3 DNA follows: TGTGCCAGCAGTGTGGCCGGGACTAGCGGTACCAACTTC.

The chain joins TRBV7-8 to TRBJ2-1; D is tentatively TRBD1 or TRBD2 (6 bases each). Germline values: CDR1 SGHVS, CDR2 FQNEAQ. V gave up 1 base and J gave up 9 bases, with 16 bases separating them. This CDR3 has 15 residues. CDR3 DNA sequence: TGTGCCAGCAGCTTAGTCCGGGGGCGCTTAGGTGAGCAGTTCTTC. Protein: CASSLVRGRLGEQFF.

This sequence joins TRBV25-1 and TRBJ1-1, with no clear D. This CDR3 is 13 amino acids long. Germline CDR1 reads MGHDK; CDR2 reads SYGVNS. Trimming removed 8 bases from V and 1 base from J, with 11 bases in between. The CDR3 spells CASQTLANTEAFF. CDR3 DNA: TGTGCCAGCCAAACACTCGCGAACACTGAAGCTTTCTTT.

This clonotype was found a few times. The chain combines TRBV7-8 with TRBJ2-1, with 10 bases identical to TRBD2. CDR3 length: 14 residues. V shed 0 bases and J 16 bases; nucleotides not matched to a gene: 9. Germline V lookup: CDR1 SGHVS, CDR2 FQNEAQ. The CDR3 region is CASSLAALAGGLFF. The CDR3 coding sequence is TGTGCCAGCAGCTTAGCCGCGTTAGCGGGAGGACTATTCTTC.

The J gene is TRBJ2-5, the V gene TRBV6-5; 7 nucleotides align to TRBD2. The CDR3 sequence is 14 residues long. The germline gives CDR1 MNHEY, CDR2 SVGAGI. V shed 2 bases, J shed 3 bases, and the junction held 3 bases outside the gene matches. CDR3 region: CASSYIRGEETQYF. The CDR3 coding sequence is TGTGCCAGCAGTTACATTCGGGGGGAAGAGACCCAGTACTTC.

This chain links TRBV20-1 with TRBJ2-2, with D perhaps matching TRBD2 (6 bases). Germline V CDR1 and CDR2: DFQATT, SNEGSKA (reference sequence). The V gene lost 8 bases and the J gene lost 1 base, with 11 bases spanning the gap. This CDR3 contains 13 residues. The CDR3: CSSRRENTGELFF. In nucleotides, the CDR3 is TGCAGTTCCCGGAGGGAGAACACCGGGGAGCTGTTTTTT.

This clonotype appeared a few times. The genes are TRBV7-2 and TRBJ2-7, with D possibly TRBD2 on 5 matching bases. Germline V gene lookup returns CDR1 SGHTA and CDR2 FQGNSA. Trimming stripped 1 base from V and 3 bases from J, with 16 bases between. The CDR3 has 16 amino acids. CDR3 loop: CASSLGGSGRGYEQYF. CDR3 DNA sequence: TGTGCCAGCAGCTTAGGAGGGTCGGGCCGGGGCTACGAGCAGTACTTC.

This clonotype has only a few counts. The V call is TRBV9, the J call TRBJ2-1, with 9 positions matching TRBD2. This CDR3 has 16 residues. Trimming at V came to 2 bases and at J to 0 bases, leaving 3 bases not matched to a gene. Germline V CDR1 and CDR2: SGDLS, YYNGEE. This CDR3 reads CASSVRSGSSYNEQFF. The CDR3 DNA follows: TGTGCCAGCAGCGTTCGTAGCGGGAGCTCCTACAATGAGCAGTTCTTC.

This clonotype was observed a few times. The CDR3 protein is CASSMWGVGTEAFF. CDR3 bases: TGCGCCAGCAGTATGTGGGGGGTTGGAACTGAAGCTTTCTTT. The chain is built from TRBV5-1 and TRBJ1-1, with D possibly matching TRBD1 (5 bases). The CDR3 runs 14 residues. Looked up from germline, CDR1 is SGHRS and CDR2 is YFSETQ. V lost 5 bases, J lost 5 bases, and 16 bases lay in between.

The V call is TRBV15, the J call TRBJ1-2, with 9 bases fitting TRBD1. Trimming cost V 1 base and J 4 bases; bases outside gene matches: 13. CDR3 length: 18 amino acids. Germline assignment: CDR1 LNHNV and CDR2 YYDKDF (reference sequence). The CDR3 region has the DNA TGTGCCACCAGCAGAGCTGGTCCCGGGACAGGGACTAGCTATGGCTACACCTTC. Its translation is CATSRAGPGTGTSYGYTF.

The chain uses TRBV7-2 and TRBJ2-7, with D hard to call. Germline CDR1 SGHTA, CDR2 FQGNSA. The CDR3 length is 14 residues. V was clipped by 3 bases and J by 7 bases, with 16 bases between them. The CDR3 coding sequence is TGTGCCAGCAGCTTGGTAGGCCCTTTGGAGGAGCAGTACTTC. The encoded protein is CASSLVGPLEEQYF.

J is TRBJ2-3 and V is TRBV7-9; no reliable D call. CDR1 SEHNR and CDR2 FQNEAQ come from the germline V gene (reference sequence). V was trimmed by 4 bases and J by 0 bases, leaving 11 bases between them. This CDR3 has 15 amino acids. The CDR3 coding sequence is TGTGCCAGCAGCTCCCCCCTCGGGAGCACAGATACGCAGTATTTT. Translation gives CASSSPLGSTDTQYF.

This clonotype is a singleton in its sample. CDR3 bases: TGCAGCGTTGTCTCAGGGAACGAGTATGGCTACACCTTC. Residues: CSVVSGNEYGYTF. V and J are TRBV29-1 and TRBJ1-2, with D possibly matching TRBD1 (5 bases). V lost 4 bases, J lost 5 bases, and 14 bases lay in between. The CDR3 is 13 amino acids. Germline values: CDR1 SQVTM, CDR2 ANQGSEA.

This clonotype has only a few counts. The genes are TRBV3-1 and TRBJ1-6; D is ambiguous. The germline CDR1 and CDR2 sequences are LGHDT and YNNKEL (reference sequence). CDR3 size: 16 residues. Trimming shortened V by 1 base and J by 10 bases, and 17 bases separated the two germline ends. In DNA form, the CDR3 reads TGTGCCAGCAGCCAAGCACACGGCAGTTACACCTCACCCCTCCACTTT. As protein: CASSQAHGSYTSPLHF.

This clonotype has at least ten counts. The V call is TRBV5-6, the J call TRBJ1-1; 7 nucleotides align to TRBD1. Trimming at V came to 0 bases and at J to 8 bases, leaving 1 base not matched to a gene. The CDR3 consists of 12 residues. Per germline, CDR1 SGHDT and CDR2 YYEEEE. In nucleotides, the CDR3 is TGTGCCAGCAGCTTGGTCAGGGGGGAAGCTTTCTTT. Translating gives CASSLVRGEAFF.

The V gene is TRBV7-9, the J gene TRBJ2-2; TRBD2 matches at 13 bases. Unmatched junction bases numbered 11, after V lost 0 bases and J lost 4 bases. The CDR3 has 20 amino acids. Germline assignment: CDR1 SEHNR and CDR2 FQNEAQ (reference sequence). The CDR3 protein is CASSLAGLAGEWSFTGELFF. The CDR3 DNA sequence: TGTGCCAGCAGCTTAGCAGGACTAGCGGGAGAGTGGTCGTTCACCGGGGAGCTGTTTTTT.

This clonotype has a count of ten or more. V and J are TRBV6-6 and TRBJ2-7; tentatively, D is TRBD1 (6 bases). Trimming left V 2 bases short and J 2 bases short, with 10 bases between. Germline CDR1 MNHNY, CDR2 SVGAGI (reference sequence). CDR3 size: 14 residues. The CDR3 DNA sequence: TGTGCCAGCAGTTACCGCCAGGGGACCTACGAGCAGTACTTC. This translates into CASSYRQGTYEQYF.